Listed here are 26 T cell receptor beta chains from one sample, sequenced in a study of blood T cell repertoires in COVID-19. Sequenced by immunoSEQ multiplex PCR; TCRdb stores in-frame clones only, minus some. The table lists about 230,000 clones, around 89% of them singletons. Sequenced material: PBMCs or T cells enriched from blood (not recorded which). Every receptor here comes from a woman between 35 and 50 years old with acute COVID-19.

The V gene is TRBV2, the J gene TRBJ1-6; D gene ambiguous. The CDR3 covers 15 residues. V lost 4 bases and J 0 bases, leaving 7 bases between the germline ends. The V gene's germline CDR1 is SNHLY and CDR2 FYNNEI. CDR3: CASSVLSSYNSPLHF. CDR3 nucleotides: TGTGCCAGCAGTGTCCTAAGCTCCTATAATTCACCCCTCCACTTT.

This chain uses TRBV7-2 with TRBJ2-5; 15 nucleotides line up with TRBD2. The CDR3 is 16 residues long. The germline V gene encodes CDR1 SGHTA and CDR2 FQGNSA. Trimming took 5 bases from V and 5 from J; bases not matched to a gene: 6. Written as DNA, the CDR3 is TGTGCCAGCAGCCCTCGGACTAGCGGGAGGGGGGAGACCCAGTACTTC. It translates to CASSPRTSGRGETQYF. The full variable domain, with the rest looked up from reference TRBV7-2 and TRBJ2-5, is GAGVSQSPSNKVTEKGKDVELRCDPISGHTALYWYRQSLGQGLEFLIYFQGNSAPDKSGLPSDRFSAERTGGSVSTLTIQRTQQEDSAVYLCASSPRTSGRGETQYFGPGTRLLVL.

J is TRBJ1-2 and V is TRBV14; D is ambiguous. Trimming took off 0 bases at V and 6 bases at J, with 5 bases between the two ends. The germline V gene encodes CDR1 SGHDN and CDR2 FVKESK. The CDR3 runs 12 residues. The CDR3 sequence: CASSQDSNGYTF. In DNA, the CDR3 is TGTGCCAGCAGCCAAGATAGTAATGGCTACACCTTC.

V and J are TRBV2 and TRBJ2-5; TRBD1 matches at 9 bases. The CDR3 runs 15 residues. The V and J ends lost 4 bases and 5 bases, in that order; junction bases with no gene match: 8. Germline CDR1 reads SNHLY; CDR2 reads FYNNEI. The CDR3 reads CASSGGAGTGETQYF. The CDR3 region has the DNA TGTGCCAGCAGTGGGGGAGCGGGGACAGGGGAGACCCAGTACTTC. Full variable domain (missing parts from reference TRBV2 and TRBJ2-5): EPEVTQTPSHQVTQMGQEVILRCVPISNHLYFYWYRQILGQKVEFLVSFYNNEISEKSEIFDDQFSVERPDGSNFTLKIRSTKLEDSAMYFCASSGGAGTGETQYFGPGTRLLVL.

This chain links TRBV7-7 with TRBJ1-4; 8 nucleotides align to TRBD1. The length of the CDR3 is 12 residues. Germline CDR1 and CDR2: SSHAT and FNYEAQ (reference sequence). J lost 12 bases, V lost 5 bases, and 5 bases had no gene match. The CDR3 DNA is TGTGCCAGCAGCACCTCGACAGGGGAACTGTTTTTT. Translated: CASSTSTGELFF.

The chain combines TRBV4-2 with TRBJ1-4, with 9 bases matching TRBD1. The CDR3 runs 17 residues. CDR1 is LGHNA and CDR2 is YNFKEQ in the germline V gene. The trim removed 4 bases at V and 0 bases at J, leaving 6 bases unmatched. The CDR3 coding sequence is TGTGCCAGCAGCCTTAGGACAGGGGTTGCAACTAATGAAAAACTGTTTTTT. This encodes CASSLRTGVATNEKLFF.

J is TRBJ2-7 and V is TRBV6-1; possibly TRBD1 for D (6 bases). CDR3 length: 15 amino acids. CDR1 is MNHNS, CDR2 SASEGT, per germline. Trimming stripped 3 bases from V and 5 bases from J, with 17 bases between. The CDR3 loop reads CASSDPDSRVHEQYF. The CDR3, as DNA: TGTGCCAGCAGTGATCCGGACAGCCGGGTACACGAGCAGTACTTC.

This chain joins TRBV20-1 and TRBJ2-1, with a tentative D call TRBD2 (6 bases). CDR3 length: 13 amino acids. V lost 3 bases and J 9 bases, leaving 15 bases between the germline ends. Germline-derived CDR1 and CDR2 are DFQATT and SNEGSKA (reference sequence). The CDR3 loop reads CSASREPAIEQFF. In DNA, the CDR3 is TGCAGTGCTAGTCGGGAGCCCGCCATTGAGCAGTTCTTC.

Here the CDR3 reads CASSSSRTGDNSPLHF. The CDR3 DNA sequence: TGTGCCAGCAGCTCCTCCCGGACAGGAGATAATTCACCCCTCCACTTT. The chain links TRBV7-2 to TRBJ1-6; TRBD1 agrees at 7 bases. Unmatched junction bases numbered 8, after V lost 4 bases and J lost 5 bases. This CDR3 comprises 16 residues. Looked up from germline, CDR1 is SGHTA and CDR2 is FQGNSA. The full variable domain, rest sourced from reference TRBV7-2 and TRBJ1-6, is GAGVSQSPSNKVTEKGKDVELRCDPISGHTALYWYRQSLGQGLEFLIYFQGNSAPDKSGLPSDRFSAERTGGSVSTLTIQRTQQEDSAVYLCASSSSRTGDNSPLHFGNGTRLTVT.

The rearrangement links TRBV12-3 or TRBV12-4 to TRBJ1-1; D remains ambiguous. Trimming took off 4 bases at V and 7 bases at J, with 7 bases between the two ends. This CDR3 comprises 11 residues. The chain's CDR3 is CASSSSLEAFF. The CDR3 nucleotides are TGTGCCAGCAGTTCGTCTCTTGAAGCTTTCTTT.

This sequence joins TRBV3-1 (or the pseudogene TRBV3-2) and TRBJ2-1, with TRBD1 matching over 8 bases. This CDR3 contains 15 residues. CDR1 is LGHDT and CDR2 is YNNKEL in the germline V gene (reference sequence). The V and J ends lost 4 bases and 8 bases, in that order; junction bases with no gene match: 10. Here the CDR3 reads CASSRPRQGAHEQFF. The CDR3 DNA follows: TGTGCCAGCAGCCGACCGAGGCAGGGGGCCCATGAGCAGTTCTTC.

This rearrangement joins TRBV27 to TRBJ1-2; 7 bases line up with TRBD1. The V gene's germline CDR1 is MNHEY and CDR2 SMNVEV (reference sequence). The CDR3 has 15 amino acids. J gave up 2 bases and V 10 bases, and 13 bases lay outside the gene matches. CDR3 in amino acids: CATAYETGLNYGYTF. The CDR3 DNA is TGTGCCACCGCTTACGAGACAGGGTTGAACTATGGCTACACCTTC.

The chain couples TRBV6-1 to TRBJ1-5; a possible D gene is TRBD1 (6 bases). Germline CDR1 reads MNHNS; CDR2 reads SASEGT. The CDR3 has 15 amino acids. Trimming took 3 bases from V and 2 from J, leaving 11 bases between them. This CDR3 is CASSDRDKGNQPQHF. The CDR3 nucleotides are TGTGCCAGCAGTGACCGGGACAAGGGCAATCAGCCCCAGCATTTT.

The gene calls are TRBV10-3 and TRBJ1-3; D call uncertain. The germline V gene has CDR1 ENHRY and CDR2 SYGVKD. This CDR3 comprises 15 residues. V lost 2 bases and J lost 0, with 8 bases in between. The CDR3 protein is CAISENLSSGNTIYF. CDR3 in DNA: TGTGCCATCAGTGAGAACCTGAGCTCTGGAAACACCATATATTTT.

The J gene is TRBJ2-1, the V gene TRBV10-3; 7 nucleotides match TRBD2. CDR1 and CDR2 (germline): ENHRY, SYGVKD. Trimming cost V 4 bases and J 4 bases; bases outside gene matches: 4. The CDR3 runs 14 residues. In DNA, the CDR3 is TGTGCCATCAGTGCCGCGGGAGCGTACAATGAGCAGTTCTTC. Translated, it gives CAISAAGAYNEQFF.

The chain uses TRBV19 and TRBJ2-2; 11 bases line up with TRBD2. The CDR3 is 16 residues long. CDR1 and CDR2 from the germline V gene are LNHDA and SQIVND (reference sequence). J was trimmed by 5 bases and V by 7 bases; bases with no gene match: 9. The CDR3 DNA follows: TGTGCCAGTACCCCCGGGACTAGCGGACAAACCGGGGAGCTGTTTTTT. It yields the protein CASTPGTSGQTGELFF.

This clone was seen just once. The V gene is TRBV7-2, the J gene TRBJ2-3, with 11 bases fitting TRBD1. The junction had 5 bases not matched to a gene; V was cut back by 6 bases and J by 6 bases. Germline V gene sequence: CDR1 SGHTA, CDR2 FQGNSA. CDR3 length: 14 amino acids. CDR3 in DNA: TGTGCCAGCAGAAGGGACAGGGGGTTGGATACGCAGTATTTT. This translates into CASRRDRGLDTQYF.

The chain has TRBV6-4 and TRBJ2-1; D is undetermined. Deletions cut 0 bases from V and 3 bases from J, with 9 bases between. CDR1 and CDR2 (germline): MRHNA, SNTAGT. The CDR3 is made up of 15 amino acids. As DNA, the CDR3 is TGTGCCAGCAGTGACTCGAGTCGCGGCTACAATGAGCAGTTCTTC. Protein: CASSDSSRGYNEQFF.

This clone was counted once. DNA for the CDR3: TGTGCCAGCAGTTTCTCCTACCCCACAGATACGCAGTATTTT. Its translation: CASSFSYPTDTQYF. The gene calls are TRBV27 and TRBJ2-3; D not certain. From germline, CDR1 is MNHEY and CDR2 SMNVEV (reference sequence). The CDR3 sequence is 14 residues long. V was clipped by 3 bases and J by 2 bases, with 9 bases between them.

CDR3 nucleotide sequence: TGTGCCACCAGCAGGTTCAGGGGGCTCATGAACACTGAAGCTTTCTTT. Amino acids: CATSRFRGLMNTEAFF. This chain connects TRBV15 to TRBJ1-1, with 8 bases matching TRBD1. Germline assignment: CDR1 LNHNV and CDR2 YYDKDF (reference sequence). J lost 0 bases, V lost 3 bases, and 6 bases had no gene match. CDR3 length: 16 amino acids.

J is TRBJ1-5 and V is TRBV6-4; tentative D call: TRBD1 (5 bases). The CDR3 is 13 residues long. In germline, CDR1 is MRHNA, CDR2 SNTAGT. The V end lost 3 bases, the J end lost 4 bases, and 7 bases lay between the germline ends. The CDR3 DNA follows: TGTGCCAGCAGTGAGACAGCGAATCAGCCCCAGCATTTT. Its translation is CASSETANQPQHF.

This chain uses TRBV19 with TRBJ1-5; no clear D. Germline V CDR1 and CDR2: LNHDA, SQIVND (reference sequence). This CDR3 has 14 residues. The V gene lost 2 bases and the J gene lost 0 bases, with 5 bases spanning the gap. The DNA for the CDR3 is TGTGCCAGTAGTATAAGAGATAGCAATCAGCCCCAGCATTTT. It specifies CASSIRDSNQPQHF.

The chain recombines TRBV5-4 with TRBJ2-1; D ambiguous. Germline-derived CDR1 and CDR2 are SGHNT and YYREEE (reference sequence). The V end lost 6 bases, the J end lost 1 base, and 8 bases lay between the germline ends. The CDR3 loop spans 13 amino acids. CDR3 protein: CASTRDSYNEQFF. CDR3 DNA: TGTGCCAGCACCCGCGATTCCTACAATGAGCAGTTCTTC.

The chain recombines TRBV10-2 with TRBJ1-6; 8 bases are shared with TRBD1. The CDR3 has 16 amino acids. Germline V gene sequence: CDR1 WSHSY, CDR2 SAAADI. With V trimmed by 3 bases and J by 2 bases, 3 bases remained unmatched. Here the CDR3 reads CASSETGGTYNSPLHF. The CDR3 DNA is TGCGCCAGCAGTGAAACAGGGGGGACCTATAATTCACCCCTCCACTTT.

The chain joins TRBV5-6 to TRBJ1-2, with D maybe TRBD1 (6 bases). Germline V gene sequence: CDR1 SGHDT, CDR2 YYEEEE. This CDR3 comprises 14 residues. V lost 4 bases, J lost 1 base, and 11 bases lay in between. CDR3 sequence: CASSVDRFNYGYTF. The CDR3 nucleotides read TGTGCCAGCAGCGTAGACAGGTTTAACTATGGCTACACCTTC.

This chain links TRBV30 with TRBJ2-1; the D gene is possibly TRBD2 (6 bases). The CDR3 runs 15 residues. Trimming removed 1 base from V and 7 bases from J, with 17 bases in between. Germline V lookup: CDR1 GTSNPN, CDR2 SVGIG (reference sequence). CDR3 amino acids: CAWSEGSGPINEQFF. DNA for the CDR3: TGTGCCTGGAGTGAAGGCAGCGGGCCGATTAATGAGCAGTTCTTC.